A single sample is the source of the 8 T cell receptor beta chains below, sequenced in a study of cytomegalovirus exposure and HLA in healthy donors. With 60 Vbeta and 13 Jbeta primers, the PCR was carried out. TCRdb's table, derived via immunoSEQ multiplex PCR, lists solely in-frame clones and lacks some. The repertoire includes some 130,000 clones, roughly four fifths of them detected once, and approximately 6.8% sits in the top ten. The sample was PBMCs. The receptors derive from a man aged 25-45 years in good health and CMV-seronegative.

The chain's CDR3 is CASTHPALAGAPQYF. The CDR3 region has the DNA TGTGCCAGCACCCACCCGGCCCTAGCGGGGGCGCCCCAGTACTTC. The genes are TRBV27 and TRBJ2-5; 10 nucleotides line up with TRBD2. The CDR3 sequence is 15 residues long. Germline loops: CDR1 MNHEY, CDR2 SMNVEV (reference sequence). The ends lost 7 bases at V and 9 bases at J; junction bases unmatched: 14.

The V and J genes are TRBV15 and TRBJ1-1; D unresolved. Germline V lookup: CDR1 LNHNV, CDR2 YYDKDF (reference sequence). Trimming pared 1 base from V and 0 bases from J, leaving 3 bases between. The CDR3 has 13 amino acids. The CDR3 sequence: CATSRGVNTEAFF. As DNA, the CDR3 is TGTGCCACCAGCAGAGGAGTGAACACTGAAGCTTTCTTT.

This clone was found a few times. The V gene is TRBV28, the J gene TRBJ1-2; no clear D. The CDR3 is 13 amino acids. Trimming stripped 5 bases from V and 8 bases from J, with 15 bases between. CDR1 is MDHEN and CDR2 is SYDVKM in the germline V gene. The CDR3 DNA reads as TGTGCCAGCAGTCAATCGGGAACAGAAGGCTACACCTTC. It codes for CASSQSGTEGYTF.

This chain links TRBV5-8 with TRBJ1-3; a weak D match, TRBD1 (6 bases). The V gene's germline CDR1 is SGHTS and CDR2 YDEGEE. This CDR3 has 14 residues. Trimming took 3 bases from V and 4 from J, leaving 11 bases between them. This CDR3 reads CASSSEGQGNTIYF. The CDR3 DNA reads TGTGCCAGCAGCTCCGAAGGACAGGGAAACACCATATATTTT.

The V call is TRBV11-2, the J call TRBJ2-7; TRBD2 matches 7 bases. After removal of 5 bases from V and 1 base from J, the junction contained 11 bases not matched to a gene. Germline CDR1 SGHAT, CDR2 FQNNGV. The CDR3 contains 16 residues. CDR3: CASSPLRRERSYEQYF. CDR3 DNA sequence: TGTGCCAGCAGCCCCTTGAGGCGGGAGAGATCCTACGAGCAGTACTTC.

The CDR3 bases are TGCGCCAGCAGCTTGGTTAGTAGGGGCGGAACTGGGGCCAACGTCCTGACTTTC. Translating gives CASSLVSRGGTGANVLTF. This sequence joins TRBV5-1 and TRBJ2-6; D may be TRBD1 (5 bases). V lost 0 bases and J 2 bases, leaving 15 bases between the germline ends. CDR1 and CDR2 from the germline V gene are SGHRS and YFSETQ. The CDR3 is 18 amino acids.

The rearrangement uses TRBV5-1 and TRBJ2-1; TRBD1 matches 9 bases. CDR1 is SGHRS and CDR2 is YFSETQ in the germline V gene. The CDR3 spans 12 residues. The CDR3 sequence is CPGDRECNEQFF. CDR3 in DNA: TGCCCTGGGGACAGGGAATGCAATGAGCAGTTCTTC.

The chain links TRBV25-1 to TRBJ1-5, with 7 bases lining up with TRBD1. CDR1 is MGHDK, CDR2 SYGVNS, per germline. V shed 3 bases and J 8 bases; nucleotides not matched to a gene: 7. This CDR3 is built from 14 residues. The DNA for the CDR3 is TGTGCCAGCAGTGACGGGACAGCCTTGGAGCCCCAGCATTTT. As protein: CASSDGTALEPQHF.